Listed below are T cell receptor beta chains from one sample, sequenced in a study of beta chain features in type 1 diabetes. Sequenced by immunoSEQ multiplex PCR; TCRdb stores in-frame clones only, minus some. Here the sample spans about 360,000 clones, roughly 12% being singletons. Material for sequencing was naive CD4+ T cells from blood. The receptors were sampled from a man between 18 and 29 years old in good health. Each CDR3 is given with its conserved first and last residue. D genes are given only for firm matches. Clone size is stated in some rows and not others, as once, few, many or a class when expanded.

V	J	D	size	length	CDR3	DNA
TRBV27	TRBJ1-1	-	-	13	CASSFRGGAEAFF	TGTGCCAGCAGTTTTAGAGGGGGAGCTGAAGCTTTCTTT
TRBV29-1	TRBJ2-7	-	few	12	CSVEGLAAAQYF	TGCAGCGTTGAAGGGTTAGCAGCCGCGCAGTACTTC
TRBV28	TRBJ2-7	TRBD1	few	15	CASSPGTARSYEQYF	TGTGCCAGCAGTCCAGGGACAGCACGTTCCTACGAGCAGTACTTC
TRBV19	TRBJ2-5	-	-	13	CASSISRGETQYF	TGTGCCAGTAGTATTTCCAGGGGAGAGACCCAGTACTTC
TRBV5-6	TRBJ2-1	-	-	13	CASSWTSSGEQFF	TGTGCCAGCAGCTGGACAAGTTCGGGTGAGCAGTTCTTC
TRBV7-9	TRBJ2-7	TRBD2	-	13	CASSSSGTYEQYF	TGTGCCAGCAGCTCTAGCGGGACCTACGAGCAGTACTTC
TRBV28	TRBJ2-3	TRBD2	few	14	CASKPGLAIDTQYF	TGTGCCAGCAAGCCGGGACTAGCGATAGATACGCAGTATTTT
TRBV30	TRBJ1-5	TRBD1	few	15	CAWSGRTGGYQPQHF	TGTGCCTGGAGTGGAAGGACAGGGGGCTATCAGCCCCAGCATTTT
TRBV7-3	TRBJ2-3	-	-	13	CASSPSSTDTQYF	TGTGCCAGCAGCCCGTCTAGCACAGATACGCAGTATTTT
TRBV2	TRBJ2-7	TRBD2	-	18	CASRPGTSGRTRSHEQYF	TGTGCCAGCAGGCCCGGGACTAGCGGGAGGACGAGGTCCCACGAGCAGTACTTC
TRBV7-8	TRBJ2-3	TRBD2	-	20	CASSLERSIFSAGGPYTQYF	TGTGCCAGCAGCTTAGAACGTAGTATTTTCTCGGCGGGAGGGCCGTATACGCAGTATTTT
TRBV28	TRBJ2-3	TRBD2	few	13	CASRAGGPDTQYF	TGTGCCAGCAGGGCGGGAGGGCCGGATACGCAGTATTTT
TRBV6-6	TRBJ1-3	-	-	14	CASSYSRQGNTIYF	TGTGCCAGCAGTTACTCGAGACAGGGAAACACCATATATTTT
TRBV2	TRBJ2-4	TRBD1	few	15	CASSEDRVSKNIQYF	TGTGCCAGCAGTGAGGACAGGGTGTCCAAAAACATTCAGTACTTC
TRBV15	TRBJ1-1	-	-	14	CATSRARGSTEAFF	TGTGCCACCAGCAGGGCACGGGGATCCACTGAAGCTTTCTTT